This TCR beta chain appears in the sequencing data of a study of blood T cell repertoires in COVID-19. Looking at the study overall: The origin of the acute and convalescent COVID-19 samples was the United States, Italy and Spain.

Per germline, CDR1 MNHEY and CDR2 SVGEGT. This CDR3 is built from 14 residues. Trimming stripped 4 bases from V and 5 bases from J, with 14 bases between. The data were produced by immunoSEQ multiplex PCR, yet TCRdb's version contains in-frame clones alone and is incomplete. The sample has under 200,000 clones; more than 75% are singletons. The sequence was obtained from a man aged 35-49 years with active or convalescent COVID-19. The chain couples TRBV6-2 or TRBV6-3 to TRBJ2-5; unclear D gene. What was sequenced was peripheral blood. The CDR3 region is CASSLFLYGETQYF. The CDR3 DNA is TGTGCCAGCAGTTTATTCCTATACGGGGAGACCCAGTACTTC.